Below, 25 T cell receptor beta chains from the same sample are listed, as sequenced in a study of shared T cell receptors in the human thymus. Clones were sequenced by immunoSEQ multiplex PCR, and TCRdb holds only the in-frame ones, with some missing. The sample has around 340,000 clones; roughly 94% are singletons. Sequenced: thymocytes. The receptors stem from a human donor.

The genes are TRBV29-1 and TRBJ2-7; 14 bases agree with TRBD2. Germline-derived CDR1 and CDR2 are SQVTM and ANQGSEA. J lost 4 bases, V lost 6 bases, and 17 bases had no gene match. There are 18 residues in the CDR3. CDR3 sequence reads: CSVRPQTPGLAGVYEQYF. CDR3 DNA sequence: TGCAGCGTCCGCCCCCAGACCCCGGGACTAGCGGGAGTTTACGAGCAGTACTTC.

This clone was observed a single time. CDR3 in DNA: TGTGCCAGTAGTCCGTCACAGGGGGCCCGCTCCTACGAGCAGTACTTC. It is translated as CASSPSQGARSYEQYF. The chain carries TRBV19 and TRBJ2-7; TRBD1 agrees at 9 bases. CDR3 size: 16 residues. V shed 5 bases and J 0 bases; nucleotides not matched to a gene: 8. Looked up from germline, CDR1 is LNHDA and CDR2 is SQIVND (reference sequence).

The rearrangement links TRBV28 to TRBJ1-2; TRBD1 might be the D (5 bases). The CDR3 covers 15 residues. V lost 5 bases to trimming and J lost 4 bases, with 17 bases between them. The germline V gene has CDR1 MDHEN and CDR2 SYDVKM. CDR3 residues: CASSPPPAGSYGYTF. The DNA of the CDR3 is TGTGCCAGCAGTCCCCCACCCGCAGGGAGCTATGGCTACACCTTC.

This clone was recorded a few times. CDR3 bases: TGTGCCAGCAGCTTAGAACGCAGGCCCAGGTTTGCGTATGGCTACACCTTC. Translation: CASSLERRPRFAYGYTF. The J gene is TRBJ1-2, the V gene TRBV7-2; D uncertain. V dropped 1 base and J dropped 5 bases, with 20 bases sitting between them. From germline, CDR1 is SGHTA and CDR2 FQGNSA. The CDR3 covers 17 residues. Filled out from reference TRBV7-2 and TRBJ1-2, the complete variable domain reads GAGVSQSPSNKVTEKGKDVELRCDPISGHTALYWYRQSLGQGLEFLIYFQGNSAPDKSGLPSDRFSAERTGGSVSTLTIQRTQQEDSAVYLCASSLERRPRFAYGYTFGSGTRLTVV.

This chain uses TRBV28 with TRBJ2-6, with D uncertain. Germline V CDR1 and CDR2: MDHEN, SYDVKM. Trimming took off 3 bases at V and 1 base at J, with 4 bases between the two ends. CDR3 length equals 14 residues. DNA of the CDR3: TGTGCCAGCAGTTTGAGGTCTGGGGCCAACGTCCTGACTTTC. Protein sequence: CASSLRSGANVLTF.

The chain has TRBV5-4 and TRBJ2-5; 8 bases match TRBD2. The J segment lost 2 bases and the V segment lost 1 base, leaving 4 bases of the junction unmatched. CDR3 length: 15 amino acids. Germline CDR1 reads SGHNT; CDR2 reads YYREEE (reference sequence). The CDR3 coding sequence is TGTGCCAGCAGCTTGAAGACGGGAGGGCAAGAGACCCAGTACTTC. Protein: CASSLKTGGQETQYF.

The rearrangement uses TRBV30 and TRBJ1-1; D is possibly TRBD1 (5 bases). The germline CDR1 and CDR2 sequences are GTSNPN and SVGIG (reference sequence). The ends were cut back, 2 bases at V and 5 bases at J, with 12 bases in the middle. The CDR3 totals 13 residues. The DNA for the CDR3 is TGTGCCTGGAGTCCCCAGGGAAGGACTGAAGCTTTCTTT. This sequence encodes CAWSPQGRTEAFF.

The chain couples TRBV27 to TRBJ1-5; D remains unclear. The length of the CDR3 is 16 residues. V was clipped by 7 bases and J by 0 bases, with 16 bases between them. In germline, CDR1 is MNHEY, CDR2 SMNVEV (reference sequence). The CDR3, as DNA: TGTGCCAGCAAGGAGACACTCGCCTATAGCAATCAGCCCCAGCATTTT. Its translation is CASKETLAYSNQPQHF.

This sequence joins TRBV25-1 and TRBJ2-7; D perhaps matches TRBD2 (5 bases). V was shortened by 6 bases and J by 2 bases, with 11 bases between the two germline ends. This CDR3 contains 13 residues. CDR1 MGHDK and CDR2 SYGVNS come from the germline V gene. The CDR3 loop reads CASRSGITYEQYF. DNA of the CDR3: TGTGCCAGCAGATCCGGGATCACCTACGAGCAGTACTTC.

This clone was seen a few times. This chain connects TRBV6-1 to TRBJ1-2; D might be TRBD1 (5 bases). From germline, CDR1 is MNHNS and CDR2 SASEGT. The V and J ends lost 8 bases and 13 bases respectively, with 14 bases between them. The CDR3 totals 10 residues. The CDR3 loop reads CASQGPEVTF. CDR3 nucleotide sequence: TGTGCCAGCCAGGGCCCCGAGGTCACCTTC.

This clone was seen once. The CDR3 is CASSGSSGRGTDTQYF. CDR3 coding DNA: TGCGCCAGCAGTGGGTCTAGCGGGAGGGGGACAGATACGCAGTATTTT. V gene TRBV10-1 combines with J gene TRBJ2-3, with 12 bases identical to TRBD2. CDR3 length: 16 amino acids. Germline V lookup: CDR1 WNHNN, CDR2 SYGVQD (reference sequence). With 4 bases clipped from V and 3 bases from J, the junction kept 5 bases outside the gene matches.

V and J are TRBV28 and TRBJ2-1; D is undetermined. CDR3 size: 16 residues. The germline V gene has CDR1 MDHEN and CDR2 SYDVKM. The germline V and J ends were trimmed by 3 bases and 4 bases, with 16 bases remaining between them. The CDR3 sequence is CASSLDGVRSYNEQFF. The DNA of the CDR3 is TGTGCCAGCAGTTTGGATGGAGTCCGTTCGTACAATGAGCAGTTCTTC. The full variable domain, rest sourced from reference TRBV28 and TRBJ2-1, is DVKVTQSSRYLVKRTGEKVFLECVQDMDHENMFWYRQDPGLGLRLIYFSYDVKMKEKGDIPEGYSVSREKKERFSLILESASTNQTSMYLCASSLDGVRSYNEQFFGPGTRLTVL.

The rearrangement uses TRBV4-2 and TRBJ2-2; tentatively, D is TRBD2 (6 bases). This CDR3 contains 16 residues. Looked up from germline, CDR1 is LGHNA and CDR2 is YNFKEQ. The germline V and J ends were trimmed by 4 bases and 3 bases, with 15 bases remaining between them. DNA of the CDR3: TGTGCCAGCAGCCGCTTGGGTGGACTATACACCGGGGAGCTGTTTTTT. It codes for CASSRLGGLYTGELFF.

The chain recombines TRBV9 with TRBJ2-3; D remains unclear. The CDR3 has 20 amino acids. V lost 0 bases and J 0 bases, leaving 23 bases between the germline ends. CDR1 and CDR2 (germline): SGDLS, YYNGEE. CDR3 DNA sequence: TGTGCCAGCAGCGTAGGGGGTGGAGATACTTACCCATATAGCACAGATACGCAGTATTTT. This gives the protein CASSVGGGDTYPYSTDTQYF.

The chain couples TRBV7-9 to TRBJ2-1; 7 bases map to TRBD2. In germline, CDR1 is SEHNR, CDR2 FQNEAQ (reference sequence). The CDR3 is 17 residues long. After removal of 1 base from V and 3 bases from J, the junction contained 9 bases not matched to a gene. The CDR3 DNA sequence: TGTGCCAGCAGCTTAGGTCCGGGGGAGGGCCGCTACAATGAGCAGTTCTTC. The encoded protein is CASSLGPGEGRYNEQFF.

The V call is TRBV5-1, the J call TRBJ2-4; TRBD2 might be the D (5 bases). CDR3 length: 17 amino acids. The germline V gene encodes CDR1 SGHRS and CDR2 YFSETQ. Trimming cost V 4 bases and J 1 base, with 18 bases left between them. CDR3 nucleotide sequence: TGCGCCAGCAGCCCGGGTCCACCTAGGGAGGCCAAAAACATTCAGTACTTC. This sequence encodes CASSPGPPREAKNIQYF.

This chain joins TRBV2 and TRBJ2-3, with TRBD2 matching over 11 bases. The CDR3 consists of 15 residues. Germline V CDR1 and CDR2: SNHLY, FYNNEI. Trimming took 8 bases from V and 7 from J; bases not matched to a gene: 11. In nucleotides, the CDR3 is TGTGCCAGCCCCAGGGGTAGCGGGAGGGCGAATACGCAGTATTTT. Translated, it gives CASPRGSGRANTQYF.

V is TRBV5-1 and J is TRBJ2-7, with 8 positions matching TRBD1. The CDR3 sequence is 15 residues long. J lost 4 bases, V lost 4 bases, and 10 bases had no gene match. The germline gives CDR1 SGHRS, CDR2 YFSETQ. The CDR3 sequence: CASSVKGQAPYEQYF. The CDR3 DNA reads TGCGCCAGCAGCGTAAAGGGACAGGCCCCTTACGAGCAGTACTTC.

This chain connects TRBV18 to TRBJ2-3; the match to TRBD2 covers 8 bases. Losses at the gene ends were 4 bases for V and 5 bases for J; bases not matched to a gene: 14. CDR3 length equals 17 residues. CDR1 KGHSH and CDR2 LQKENI come from the germline V gene. CDR3 amino acids: CASSLPLGRASQDTQYF. In nucleotides, the CDR3 is TGTGCCAGCTCACTCCCCCTCGGGAGGGCCTCTCAAGATACGCAGTATTTT.

The CDR3 coding sequence is TGTGCCTGGAGTTCACGAGGGCAGGGAAATGAAAAACTGTTTTTT. Protein product: CAWSSRGQGNEKLFF. The chain carries TRBV30 and TRBJ1-4; TRBD1 is a possible D gene (5 bases). CDR3 length: 15 amino acids. V was shortened by 2 bases and J by 5 bases, with 15 bases between the two germline ends. CDR1 is GTSNPN and CDR2 is SVGIG in the germline V gene (reference sequence).

The chain is built from TRBV4-1 and TRBJ2-1; the D gene could be TRBD1 or TRBD2 (6 bases each). The CDR3 runs to 16 residues. With 1 base removed from V and 3 bases from J, the gap between germline ends came to 13 bases. Germline CDR1 MGHRA, CDR2 YSYEKL. The CDR3 region is CASSQGGAMYYNEQFF. In nucleotides, the CDR3 is TGCGCCAGCAGCCAAGGGGGGGCTATGTACTACAATGAGCAGTTCTTC.

This chain links TRBV19 with TRBJ2-4; TRBD1 matches 7 bases. Germline V gene lookup returns CDR1 LNHDA and CDR2 SQIVND (reference sequence). CDR3 length equals 16 residues. After removal of 7 bases from V and 1 base from J, the junction contained 10 bases not matched to a gene. CDR3 DNA: TGTGCCAGTACCGCAACAGGGGTTTTGGCCAAAAACATTCAGTACTTC. This gives the protein CASTATGVLAKNIQYF.

V usage is TRBV28 and J usage is TRBJ1-1, with 8 nucleotides matching TRBD1. Germline V gene data show CDR1 as MDHEN and CDR2 as SYDVKM. The CDR3 is 14 residues long. The J segment lost 6 bases and the V segment lost 8 bases, leaving 11 bases of the junction unmatched. The CDR3 DNA sequence: TGTGCCAGCCGCCAGACAGGGGTCTTCGCTGAAGCTTTCTTT. Translated, it gives CASRQTGVFAEAFF.

The V call is TRBV28, the J call TRBJ2-1; TRBD1 agrees at 9 bases. There are 14 residues in the CDR3. The V gene end was trimmed by 2 bases and the J gene end by 8 bases; junction bases not matched to a gene: 4. Germline V gene sequence: CDR1 MDHEN, CDR2 SYDVKM. The CDR3: CASSLGTGLDEQFF. CDR3 DNA sequence: TGTGCCAGCAGTTTAGGGACAGGGCTCGATGAGCAGTTCTTC. The complete variable domain, with remaining parts taken from reference TRBV28 and TRBJ2-1, reads DVKVTQSSRYLVKRTGEKVFLECVQDMDHENMFWYRQDPGLGLRLIYFSYDVKMKEKGDIPEGYSVSREKKERFSLILESASTNQTSMYLCASSLGTGLDEQFFGPGTRLTVL.

The V and J genes are TRBV5-1 and TRBJ2-7; the D gene is possibly TRBD2 (6 bases). The CDR3 runs 17 residues. Germline-derived CDR1 and CDR2 are SGHRS and YFSETQ. V was cut by 0 bases and J by 0 bases, with 16 bases left in between. CDR3 coding DNA: TGCGCCAGCAGCTTGGGGGGATTAGCGGCGAGCTCCTACGAGCAGTACTTC. It yields the protein CASSLGGLAASSYEQYF.